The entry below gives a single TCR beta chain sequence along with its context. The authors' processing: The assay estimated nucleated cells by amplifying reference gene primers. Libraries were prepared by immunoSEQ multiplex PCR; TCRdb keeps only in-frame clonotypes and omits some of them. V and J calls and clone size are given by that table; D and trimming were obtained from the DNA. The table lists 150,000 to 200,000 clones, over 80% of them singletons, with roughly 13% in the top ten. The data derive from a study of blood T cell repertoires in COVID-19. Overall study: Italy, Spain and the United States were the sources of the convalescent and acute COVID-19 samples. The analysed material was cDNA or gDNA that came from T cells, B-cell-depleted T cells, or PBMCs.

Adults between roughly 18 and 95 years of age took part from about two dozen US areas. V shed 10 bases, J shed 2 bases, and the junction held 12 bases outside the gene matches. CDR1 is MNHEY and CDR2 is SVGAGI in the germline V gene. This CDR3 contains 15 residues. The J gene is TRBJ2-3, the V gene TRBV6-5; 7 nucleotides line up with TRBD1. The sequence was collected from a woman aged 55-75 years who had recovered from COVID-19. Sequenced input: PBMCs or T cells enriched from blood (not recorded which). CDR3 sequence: CATKSTGRATDTQYF. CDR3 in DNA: TGTGCCACCAAATCGACAGGGCGAGCCACAGATACGCAGTATTTT.